Below, 2 T cell receptor beta chains from the same sample are listed, as sequenced in a study of blood T cell repertoires in COVID-19. Method: immunoSEQ multiplex PCR; TCRdb's copy keeps in-frame clones and lacks some. The top ten hold approximately 10% of the sample, which has about 150,000 clones, roughly 88% seen once. The sequenced material came from peripheral blood. All receptors come from a woman aged 50 to 65 with acute or convalescent COVID-19.

This sequence joins TRBV21-1 and TRBJ2-1; the table's D call, TRBD2, was not checked against the DNA. TRBV21-1 is flagged as a pseudogene. The CDR3 loop spans 22 amino acids. The CDR3 coding sequence is TGTGCCAGCAGCAATCGGACTAGCGATTCCCCCCGTCCGGGGCGAGGTAGCAATGAGCAGTTCTTC. Its translation is CASSNRTSDSPRPGRGSNEQFF.

The V call is TRBV27, the J call TRBJ1-2, with D perhaps TRBD1 (5 bases). The CDR3 has 14 residues. Germline V gene lookup returns CDR1 MNHEY and CDR2 SMNVEV (reference sequence). V lost 5 bases and J 0 bases, leaving 10 bases between the germline ends. CDR3 bases: TGTGCCAGCAGTCCCAGGGTCCCTAACTATGGCTACACCTTC. It encodes CASSPRVPNYGYTF.